This TCR beta chain originates from a study of T cells after yellow fever vaccination. Study observations and caveats: Primary-vaccination clones mostly resurfaced post-booster (under 98% CD4, more than 80% CD8). Clonotypes appearing in both CD4 and CD8 compartments existed, and their share was small.

By 5'RACE template switching, TCR cDNA was produced, with a universal primer site and UMIs added in the process. MiXCR, run by TCRdb on the 5' RACE reads, gives a single entry per CDR3 protein. The profile covers some 96,000 distinct CDR3 sequences, with roughly 10% appearing a single time and about 15% taken by the ten largest. There are a few counts of this clonotype. The CDR3 totals 14 residues. Germline loops: CDR1 LNHDA, CDR2 SQIVND (reference sequence). The ends were cut back, 6 bases at V and 7 bases at J, with 16 bases in the middle. The TCR was taken from a man between 18 and 35 years old who received the YFV17D yellow fever vaccine. Sequences were derived from CD8+ T cells not binding an NS4B(214-222) dextramer, sorted from PBMCs, sampled less than 16 days after the first yellow fever vaccination. The genes are TRBV19 and TRBJ2-1, with unresolved D. The CDR3 protein is CASSNSIPINEQFF. The CDR3 bases are TGTGCCAGTAGCAACAGCATTCCTATAAATGAGCAGTTCTTC. The variable domain in full, with the rest retrieved from reference TRBV19 and TRBJ2-1, is DGGITQSPKYLFRKEGQNVTLSCEQNLNHDAMYWYRQDPGQGLRLIYYSQIVNDFQKGDIAEGYSVSREKKESFPLTVTSAQKNPTAFYLCASSNSIPINEQFFGPGTRLTVL.